This T cell receptor (beta chain) appears in the sequencing data of a study of blood T cell repertoires in COVID-19. This CDR3 spans 18 amino acids. The J segment lost 2 bases and the V segment lost 0 bases, leaving 8 bases of the junction unmatched. Germline assignment: CDR1 LGHDT and CDR2 YNNKEL (reference sequence). Sequencing used immunoSEQ multiplex PCR; TCRdb keeps in-frame clones, though not all of them. The sample lists 200,000 to 250,000 clones, around 82% seen once, with 4.5% to 6% in the top ten. The rearrangement uses TRBV3-1 (or the pseudogene TRBV3-2) and TRBJ2-5, with TRBD2 identical over 11 bases. The receptor was isolated from an elderly woman with active or convalescent COVID-19. Sample: peripheral blood. The CDR3 is CASSQEGTSGALQETQYF. The CDR3 region has the DNA TGTGCCAGCAGCCAAGAGGGGACTAGCGGAGCCCTACAAGAGACCCAGTACTTC.